These 19 T cell receptor beta chains share one sample of origin, sequenced in a study of control samples from healthy donors and cancer patients. Clones were read by immunoSEQ multiplex PCR, and TCRdb kept only the in-frame ones, dropping some. The sample records about 120,000 clones, about 94% being singletons. Material: blood. Receptor source: a man aged 25 to 40 in good health.

With respect to this clone: Other DNA sequences of this sample code for an identical CDR3. The chain has TRBV7-2 and TRBJ2-1; D uncertain. Trimming pared 0 bases from V and 5 bases from J, leaving 5 bases between. CDR3 length: 13 residues. Germline V gives CDR1 SGHTA, CDR2 FQGNSA. CDR3 bases: TGTGCCAGCAGCTTAGCACGAGACAATGAGCAGTTCTTC. Translating gives CASSLARDNEQFF.

The V and J genes are TRBV6-2 or TRBV6-3 and TRBJ2-1; D is ambiguous. The CDR3 is made up of 15 amino acids. Germline-derived CDR1 and CDR2 are MNHEY and SVGEGT. The V gene lost 4 bases and the J gene lost 5 bases, with 15 bases spanning the gap. The CDR3 DNA follows: TGTGCCAGCAGTTTGTGGGGAATGGGCAACAATGAGCAGTTCTTC. This sequence encodes CASSLWGMGNNEQFF.

V and J are TRBV28 and TRBJ2-4; TRBD2 agrees at 7 bases. V lost 6 bases to trimming and J lost 2 bases; unmatched junction nucleotides: 4. CDR1 MDHEN and CDR2 SYDVKM come from the germline V gene. There are 14 residues in the CDR3. The CDR3 loop is CASSPGGTKNIQYF. CDR3 coding DNA: TGTGCCAGCAGCCCGGGGGGAACCAAAAACATTCAGTACTTC. Looking up the rest from reference TRBV28 and TRBJ2-4 gives the full variable domain: DVKVTQSSRYLVKRTGEKVFLECVQDMDHENMFWYRQDPGLGLRLIYFSYDVKMKEKGDIPEGYSVSREKKERFSLILESASTNQTSMYLCASSPGGTKNIQYFGAGTRLSVL.

The chain recombines TRBV6-5 with TRBJ1-1; maybe TRBD1 (5 bases). The CDR3 extends over 15 amino acids. V lost 2 bases and J lost 0, with 10 bases in between. CDR1 and CDR2 from the germline V gene are MNHEY and SVGAGI. The DNA for the CDR3 is TGTGCCAGCAGTTACCGAGACAGTATGAACACTGAAGCTTTCTTT. Protein: CASSYRDSMNTEAFF.

This rearrangement joins TRBV30 to TRBJ1-1; D unresolved. V was trimmed by 3 bases and J by 0 bases, leaving 8 bases between them. The CDR3 length is 13 residues. Germline-derived CDR1 and CDR2 are GTSNPN and SVGIG (reference sequence). DNA for the CDR3: TGTGCCTGGAGCGTCGACATGAACACTGAAGCTTTCTTT. Its translation: CAWSVDMNTEAFF.

The chain is built from TRBV5-1 and TRBJ1-1, with 7 bases aligning to TRBD1. Per germline, CDR1 SGHRS and CDR2 YFSETQ. V was clipped by 0 bases and J by 5 bases; unmatched bases: 13. The CDR3 has 17 residues. CDR3 nucleotides: TGCGCCAGCAGCTTGGCCCCCACAGGGGCGGAAAGGACTGAAGCTTTCTTT. Translation: CASSLAPTGAERTEAFF.

The chain uses TRBV15 and TRBJ2-1, with 11 bases fitting TRBD1. J lost 0 bases, V lost 3 bases, and 10 bases had no gene match. Looked up from germline, CDR1 is LNHNV and CDR2 is YYDKDF (reference sequence). CDR3 size: 19 residues. CDR3 residues: CATSRSDRGPILSYNEQFF. The CDR3 nucleotides read TGTGCCACCAGCAGGTCGGACAGGGGGCCGATACTCTCCTACAATGAGCAGTTCTTC.

V gene TRBV19 combines with J gene TRBJ2-7, with TRBD2 as a possible D gene (6 bases). Germline V gene sequence: CDR1 LNHDA, CDR2 SQIVND (reference sequence). This CDR3 is 11 amino acids long. Between the trimmed V and J ends, which lost 4 bases and 6 bases, there was a span of 7 bases. DNA for the CDR3: TGTGCCAGTAGTACGGGGGTCGAGCAGTACTTC. This encodes CASSTGVEQYF.

The rearrangement uses TRBV21-1 and TRBJ2-5; TRBD1 is taken as the D call from the table, unchecked against the DNA. TRBV21-1 is a known pseudogene. CDR3 length: 17 amino acids. This chain's CDR3 is CASSKADRDRGQETQYF. The CDR3 bases are TGTGCCAGCAGCAAAGCTGACCGGGACAGGGGGCAAGAGACCCAGTACTTC.

The chain links TRBV30 to TRBJ2-7, with 7 positions matching TRBD1. V shed 4 bases and J 1 base; nucleotides not matched to a gene: 1. This CDR3 is built from 12 residues. Per germline, CDR1 GTSNPN and CDR2 SVGIG (reference sequence). In nucleotides, the CDR3 is TGTGCCTGGAAGACAGGGTCCTACGAGCAGTACTTC. This encodes CAWKTGSYEQYF.

The genes are TRBV18 and TRBJ1-1; 12 bases map to TRBD1. The CDR3 has 17 residues. V lost 6 bases to trimming and J lost 5 bases; unmatched junction nucleotides: 13. The germline V gene encodes CDR1 KGHSH and CDR2 LQKENI. CDR3 coding DNA: TGTGCCAGCTCCCCAACCTGGGGACAGGGGGCAGGGACTGAAGCTTTCTTT. Its translation: CASSPTWGQGAGTEAFF.

The chain has TRBV27 and TRBJ1-1; D uncertain. Trimming took off 3 bases at V and 4 bases at J, with 12 bases between the two ends. The CDR3 totals 14 residues. Looked up from germline, CDR1 is MNHEY and CDR2 is SMNVEV (reference sequence). In nucleotides, the CDR3 is TGTGCCAGCAGTTTCGGGGTGGAGGGCACTGAAGCTTTCTTT. It codes for CASSFGVEGTEAFF.

The chain is built from TRBV18 and TRBJ2-5; D ambiguous. This CDR3 contains 12 residues. V was trimmed by 3 bases and J by 5 bases, leaving 7 bases between them. Germline V gene lookup returns CDR1 KGHSH and CDR2 LQKENI. CDR3 amino acids: CASSPVRETQYF. The CDR3 DNA follows: TGTGCCAGCTCACCGGTTCGGGAGACCCAGTACTTC.

The chain combines TRBV2 with TRBJ1-5; tentatively, D is TRBD1 (5 bases). V was pared by 3 bases and J by 0 bases, with 15 bases between. Germline CDR1 SNHLY, CDR2 FYNNEI. The CDR3 extends over 17 amino acids. This CDR3 is CASSESRGGYSNQPQHF. The CDR3 nucleotides are TGTGCCAGCAGTGAGTCCCGGGGGGGATATAGCAATCAGCCCCAGCATTTT.

The chain links TRBV2 to TRBJ1-6, with 8 bases identical to TRBD1. V was clipped by 9 bases and J by 7 bases; unmatched bases: 2. Looked up from germline, CDR1 is SNHLY and CDR2 is FYNNEI. The CDR3 runs to 12 residues. The CDR3 sequence is CARGQGNSPLHF. The CDR3 DNA sequence: TGTGCCAGAGGACAGGGAAATTCACCCCTCCACTTT. Supplemented by reference TRBV2 and TRBJ1-6, the full variable domain reads EPEVTQTPSHQVTQMGQEVILRCVPISNHLYFYWYRQILGQKVEFLVSFYNNEISEKSEIFDDQFSVERPDGSNFTLKIRSTKLEDSAMYFCARGQGNSPLHFGNGTRLTVT.

The CDR3 spells CASSRTLWDRNSPLHF. CDR3 in DNA: TGCGCCAGCAGCCGGACCTTATGGGACCGTAATTCACCCCTCCACTTT. V is TRBV4-3 and J is TRBJ1-6; possible D gene TRBD1, 5 bases. The CDR3 covers 16 residues. Germline-derived CDR1 and CDR2 are LGHNA and YSLEER. Trimming removed 4 bases at V and 6 bases at J, with 16 bases between.

This chain links TRBV27 with TRBJ1-4; 9 bases fit TRBD1. Germline assignment: CDR1 MNHEY and CDR2 SMNVEV (reference sequence). This CDR3 comprises 15 residues. Trimming removed 7 bases from V and 7 bases from J; junction bases left unmatched: 10. The DNA for the CDR3 is TGTGCCAGCACCTTACAGGGGGCGAAGTCTGAAAAACTGTTTTTT. Its protein product is CASTLQGAKSEKLFF.

This chain links TRBV6-6 with TRBJ1-2, with D uncertain. With 7 bases removed from V and 9 bases from J, the gap between germline ends came to 12 bases. Germline CDR1 and CDR2: MNHNY and SVGAGI (reference sequence). This CDR3 is built from 11 residues. Here the CDR3 reads CASTTSESYTF. The CDR3 bases are TGTGCCAGCACTACTTCGGAAAGCTACACCTTC.

The rearrangement uses TRBV4-3 and TRBJ2-1; D is unclear. The CDR3 has 15 residues. The germline V gene has CDR1 LGHNA and CDR2 YSLEER. Trimming cost V 0 bases and J 7 bases, with 13 bases left between them. The CDR3 protein is CASSQEGGGRNEQFF. For the CDR3, the DNA is TGCGCCAGCAGCCAAGAAGGCGGTGGTAGAAATGAGCAGTTCTTC.